The 5 T cell receptor beta chains reported below all come from one sample, sequenced in a study of vaccination and CD4 T cells after COVID-19. Their antigens are not known. Regarding treatment: approximately 11-day PBMC culture with coronavirus spike peptide pools or control peptides (ViraFEST assay). The Oncomine TCR Beta short-read assay was applied to DNA of cultured CD4+ T cells. TCRdb processed the PCR reads anew with MiXCR; each CDR3 protein has one entry. The sample has 15,000 to 25,000 distinct CDR3 sequences; 42% are singletons. The sequencing used CD4+ T cells from blood, cultured in vitro, collected before SARS-CoV-2 vaccination. All receptors come from a human donor who received a COVID-19 vaccine.

The chain joins TRBV5-1 to TRBJ2-2; TRBD2 agrees at 11 bases. V shed 4 bases and J 5 bases; nucleotides not matched to a gene: 13. CDR1 SGHRS and CDR2 YFSETQ come from the germline V gene. There are 18 residues in the CDR3. The CDR3 DNA reads as TGCGCCAGCAGCGATAAGACACGACGACTAGCGGGGACCGGGGAGCTGTTTTTT. Protein product: CASSDKTRRLAGTGELFF.

The chain joins TRBV10-2 to TRBJ1-3; TRBD1 is a possible D gene (5 bases). This CDR3 has 14 amino acids. V dropped 5 bases and J dropped 3 bases, with 11 bases sitting between them. CDR1 is WSHSY and CDR2 is SAAADI in the germline V gene. The CDR3 coding sequence is TGCGCCAGCAGTCTAAGGGGAGGTGGAAACACCATATATTTT. Translation: CASSLRGGGNTIYF.

J is TRBJ1-2 and V is TRBV5-1; D is undetermined. Germline V CDR1 and CDR2: SGHRS, YFSETQ. V lost 6 bases, J lost 0 bases, and 12 bases lay in between. CDR3 length: 14 residues. The CDR3 here is CASKLAVANYGYTF. DNA of the CDR3: TGCGCCAGCAAGTTAGCAGTTGCTAACTATGGCTACACCTTC.

This clonotype was found a few times. The V and J genes are TRBV7-2 and TRBJ2-3; 8 bases fit TRBD2. V was pared by 1 base and J by 0 bases, with 9 bases of the junction left unmatched. This CDR3 contains 18 residues. The germline CDR1 and CDR2 sequences are SGHTA and FQGNSA. CDR3 region: CASSLGWWRGASTDTQYF. CDR3 sequence (DNA): TGTGCCAGCAGCTTAGGGTGGTGGCGGGGGGCCAGCACAGATACGCAGTATTTT. The entire variable domain, with the rest obtained from reference TRBV7-2 and TRBJ2-3, is as follows: GAGVSQSPSNKVTEKGKDVELRCDPISGHTALYWYRQSLGQGLEFLIYFQGNSAPDKSGLPSDRFSAERTGGSVSTLTIQRTQQEDSAVYLCASSLGWWRGASTDTQYFGPGTRLTVL.

The chain carries TRBV25-1 and TRBJ2-5; TRBD1 or TRBD2 may be the D gene (5 bases each). The CDR3 consists of 13 residues. V gave up 6 bases and J gave up 4 bases, with 12 bases separating them. Germline CDR1 reads MGHDK; CDR2 reads SYGVNS. The CDR3 DNA is TGTGCCAGCAGATCTCAGGGAGTAGAGACCCAGTACTTC. It specifies CASRSQGVETQYF.